This T cell receptor (beta chain) was sequenced during a study of blood T cell repertoires in COVID-19. Study details: The study drew acute and convalescent COVID-19 samples from the United States, Italy and Spain. From T cells, B-cell-depleted T cells, or PBMCs came the material, which was cDNA or gDNA.

The germline CDR1 and CDR2 sequences are MDHEN and SYDVKM. Trimming took off 5 bases at V and 4 bases at J, with 14 bases between the two ends. CDR3 size: 14 residues. In the authors' methods: Reference gene primers were amplified, and this amplification served to estimate nucleated cell counts. The data were produced by immunoSEQ multiplex PCR, yet TCRdb's version contains in-frame clones alone and is incomplete. The DNA was the basis for D and trimming; V, J and clone size are from that table. The table has 100,000 to 120,000 clones, approximately 82% seen once; the top ten hold 3.8%. This receptor was obtained from a woman aged 80 or older with acute or convalescent COVID-19. The sample comprised peripheral blood. The chain couples TRBV28 to TRBJ1-2, with D possibly matching TRBD1 (6 bases). CDR3 sequence (DNA): TGTGCCAGCAGTCCGGGAGGGGGGACCTATGGCTACACCTTC. This gives the protein CASSPGGGTYGYTF.